The sequence of this T cell receptor beta chain was determined in a study of beta chain features in type 1 diabetes. There are 14 residues in the CDR3. Germline CDR1 is LNHDA and CDR2 is SQIVND (reference sequence). V lost 6 bases and J 0 bases, leaving 9 bases between the germline ends. As every portion of the isolated RNA was reverse transcribed, the sequencing read expressed TCRB transcripts. Using immunoSEQ multiplex PCR, the repertoire was profiled, and TCRdb retains in-frame clones only, with some absent. The sample comprises some 360,000 clones, about 18% of which are singletons, and under 0.05% rests with the top ten.

This receptor was taken from a woman under 30 in good health. Sequences were obtained from naive CD4+ T cells from blood. V usage is TRBV19 and J usage is TRBJ2-1, with a weak D call TRBD1 (5 bases). The CDR3 sequence is CASSDSISYNEQFF. The CDR3 nucleotides read TGTGCCAGTAGCGACAGTATCTCCTACAATGAGCAGTTCTTC.